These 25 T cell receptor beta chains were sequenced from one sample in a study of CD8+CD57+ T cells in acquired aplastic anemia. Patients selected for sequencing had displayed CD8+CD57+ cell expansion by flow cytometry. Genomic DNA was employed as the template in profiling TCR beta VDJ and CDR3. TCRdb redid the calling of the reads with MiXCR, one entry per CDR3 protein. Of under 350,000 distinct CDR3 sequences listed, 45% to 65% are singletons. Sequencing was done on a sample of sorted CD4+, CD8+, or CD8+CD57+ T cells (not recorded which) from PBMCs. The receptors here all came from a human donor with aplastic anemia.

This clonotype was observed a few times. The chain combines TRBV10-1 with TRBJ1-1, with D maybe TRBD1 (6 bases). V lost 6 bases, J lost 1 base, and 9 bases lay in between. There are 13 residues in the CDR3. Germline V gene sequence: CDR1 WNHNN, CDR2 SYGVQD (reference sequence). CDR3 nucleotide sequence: TGCGCCAGCAGAGCGGACAGGAACACTGAAGCTTTCTTT. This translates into CASRADRNTEAFF.

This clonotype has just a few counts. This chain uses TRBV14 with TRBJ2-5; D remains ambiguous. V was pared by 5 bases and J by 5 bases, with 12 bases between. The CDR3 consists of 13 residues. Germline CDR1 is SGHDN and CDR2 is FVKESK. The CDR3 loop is CASSVDPVETQYF. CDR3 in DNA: TGTGCCAGCAGCGTTGACCCTGTGGAGACCCAGTACTTC.

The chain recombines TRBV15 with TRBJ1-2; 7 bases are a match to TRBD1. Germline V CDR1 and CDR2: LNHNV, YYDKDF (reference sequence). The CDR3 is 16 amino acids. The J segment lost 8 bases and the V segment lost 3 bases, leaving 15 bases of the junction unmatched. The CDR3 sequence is CATSSLTGQAGGGYTF. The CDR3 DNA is TGTGCCACCAGCAGCTTGACCGGACAGGCGGGGGGAGGCTACACCTTC.

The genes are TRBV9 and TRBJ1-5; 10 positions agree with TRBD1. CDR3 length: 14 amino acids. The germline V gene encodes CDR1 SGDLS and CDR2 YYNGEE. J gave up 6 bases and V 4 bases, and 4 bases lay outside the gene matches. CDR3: CASSQGTGVQPQHF. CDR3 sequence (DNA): TGTGCCAGCAGCCAGGGGACAGGGGTTCAGCCCCAGCATTTT.

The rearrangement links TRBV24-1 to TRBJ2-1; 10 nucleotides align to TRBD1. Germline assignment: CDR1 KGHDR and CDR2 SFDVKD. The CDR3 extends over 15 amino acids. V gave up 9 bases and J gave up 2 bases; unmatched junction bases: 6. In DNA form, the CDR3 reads TGTGCCACCGGATTTGACAGGGGGCCCTACAATGAGCAGTTCTTC. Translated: CATGFDRGPYNEQFF.

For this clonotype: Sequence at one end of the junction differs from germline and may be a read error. The CDR3 protein is CASSEVGREEGYTF. The CDR3 DNA sequence: TGTGCCAGCAGTGAGGTGGGCAGGGAGGAAGGCTACACCTTC. V gene TRBV10-3 combines with J gene TRBJ1-2; D perhaps matches TRBD1 (5 bases). Germline values: CDR1 ENHRY, CDR2 SYGVKD. This CDR3 has 14 residues.

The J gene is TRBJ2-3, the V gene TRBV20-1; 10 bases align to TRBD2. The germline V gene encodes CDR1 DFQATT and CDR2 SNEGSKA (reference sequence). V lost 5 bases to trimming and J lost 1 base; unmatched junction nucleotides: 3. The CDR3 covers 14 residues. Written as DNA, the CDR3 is TGCAGTGCTGGGACTAGCGCGCGCACAGATACGCAGTATTTT. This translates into CSAGTSARTDTQYF.

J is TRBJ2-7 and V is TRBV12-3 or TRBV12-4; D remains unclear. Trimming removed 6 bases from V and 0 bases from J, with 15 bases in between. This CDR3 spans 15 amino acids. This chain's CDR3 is CASSQGPLGSYEQYF. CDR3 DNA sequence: TGTGCCAGCAGCCAAGGACCTCTCGGCTCCTACGAGCAGTACTTC.

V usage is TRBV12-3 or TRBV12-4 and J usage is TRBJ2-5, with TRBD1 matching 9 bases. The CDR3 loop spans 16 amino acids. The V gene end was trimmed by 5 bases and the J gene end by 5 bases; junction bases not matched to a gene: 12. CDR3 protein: CASSRIVYRGHETQYF. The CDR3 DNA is TGTGCCAGCAGTCGGATTGTTTACAGGGGGCATGAGACCCAGTACTTC.

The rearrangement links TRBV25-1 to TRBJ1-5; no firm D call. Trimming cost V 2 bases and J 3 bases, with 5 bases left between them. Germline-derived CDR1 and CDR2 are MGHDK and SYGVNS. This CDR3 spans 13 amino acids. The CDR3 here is CASSEGDNQPQHF. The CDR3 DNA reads TGTGCCAGCAGTGAAGGGGACAATCAGCCCCAGCATTTT.

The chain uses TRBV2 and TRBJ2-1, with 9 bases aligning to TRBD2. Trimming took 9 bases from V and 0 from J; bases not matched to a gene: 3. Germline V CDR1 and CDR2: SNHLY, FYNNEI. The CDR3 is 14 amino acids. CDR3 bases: TGTGCCAGTGTTAGCGGGAGCTCCTACAATGAGCAGTTCTTC. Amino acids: CASVSGSSYNEQFF. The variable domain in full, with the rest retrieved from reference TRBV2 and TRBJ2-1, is EPEVTQTPSHQVTQMGQEVILRCVPISNHLYFYWYRQILGQKVEFLVSFYNNEISEKSEIFDDQFSVERPDGSNFTLKIRSTKLEDSAMYFCASVSGSSYNEQFFGPGTRLTVL.

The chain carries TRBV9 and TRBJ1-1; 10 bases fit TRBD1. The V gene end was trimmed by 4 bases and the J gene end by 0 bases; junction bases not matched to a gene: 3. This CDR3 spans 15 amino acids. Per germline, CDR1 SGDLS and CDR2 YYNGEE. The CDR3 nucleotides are TGTGCCAGCAGCTCTGGGACAGGGGTGAACACTGAAGCTTTCTTT. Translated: CASSSGTGVNTEAFF.

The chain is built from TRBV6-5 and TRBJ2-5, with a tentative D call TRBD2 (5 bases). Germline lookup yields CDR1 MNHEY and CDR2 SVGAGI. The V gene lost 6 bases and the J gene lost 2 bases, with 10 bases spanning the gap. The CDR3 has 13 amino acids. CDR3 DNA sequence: TGTGCCAGCAGGAGGGCAATACAAGAGACCCAGTACTTC. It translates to CASRRAIQETQYF.

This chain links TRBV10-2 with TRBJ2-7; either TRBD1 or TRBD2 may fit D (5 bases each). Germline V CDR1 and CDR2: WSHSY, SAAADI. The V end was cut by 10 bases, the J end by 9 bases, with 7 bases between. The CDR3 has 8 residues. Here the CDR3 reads CATRGQYF. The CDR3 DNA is TGCGCCACGAGGGGGCAGTACTTC.

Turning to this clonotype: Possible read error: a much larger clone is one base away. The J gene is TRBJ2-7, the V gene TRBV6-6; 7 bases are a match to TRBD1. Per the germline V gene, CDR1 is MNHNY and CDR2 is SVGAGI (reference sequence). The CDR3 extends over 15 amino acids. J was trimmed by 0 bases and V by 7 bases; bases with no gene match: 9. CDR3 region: CASKRQDRPSYEQYF. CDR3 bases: TGTGCCAGCAAGAGACAGGACAGGCCCTCCTACGAGCAGTACTTC.

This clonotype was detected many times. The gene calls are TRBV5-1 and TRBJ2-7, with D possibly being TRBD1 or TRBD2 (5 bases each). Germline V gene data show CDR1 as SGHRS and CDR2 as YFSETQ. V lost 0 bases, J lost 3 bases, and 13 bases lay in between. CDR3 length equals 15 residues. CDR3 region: CASSLALGGGYEQYF. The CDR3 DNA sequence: TGCGCCAGCAGCTTGGCATTGGGTGGGGGCTACGAGCAGTACTTC.

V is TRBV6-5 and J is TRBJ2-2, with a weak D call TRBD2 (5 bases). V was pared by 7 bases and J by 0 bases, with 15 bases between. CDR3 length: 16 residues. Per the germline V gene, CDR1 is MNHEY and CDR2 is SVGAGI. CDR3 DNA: TGTGCCAGCACTAAAGTCGGGGTCACGAACACCGGGGAGCTGTTTTTT. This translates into CASTKVGVTNTGELFF.

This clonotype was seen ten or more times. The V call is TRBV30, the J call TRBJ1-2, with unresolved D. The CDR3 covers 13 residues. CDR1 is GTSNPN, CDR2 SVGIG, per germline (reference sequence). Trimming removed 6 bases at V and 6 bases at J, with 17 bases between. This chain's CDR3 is CACADQSENGYTF. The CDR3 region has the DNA TGTGCCTGCGCGGATCAATCCGAGAATGGCTACACCTTC.

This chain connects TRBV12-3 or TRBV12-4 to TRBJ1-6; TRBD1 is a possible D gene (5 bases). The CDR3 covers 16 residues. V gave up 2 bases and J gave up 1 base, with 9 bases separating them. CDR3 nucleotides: TGTGCCAGCAGTTTAAGTGGGGGGTCCTATAATTCACCCCTCCACTTT. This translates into CASSLSGGSYNSPLHF.

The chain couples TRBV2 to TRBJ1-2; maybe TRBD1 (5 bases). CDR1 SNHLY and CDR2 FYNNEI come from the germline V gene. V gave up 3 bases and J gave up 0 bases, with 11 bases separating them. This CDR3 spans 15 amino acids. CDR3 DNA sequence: TGTGCCAGCAGTGATCGGGGGATATCTAACTATGGCTACACCTTC. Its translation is CASSDRGISNYGYTF.

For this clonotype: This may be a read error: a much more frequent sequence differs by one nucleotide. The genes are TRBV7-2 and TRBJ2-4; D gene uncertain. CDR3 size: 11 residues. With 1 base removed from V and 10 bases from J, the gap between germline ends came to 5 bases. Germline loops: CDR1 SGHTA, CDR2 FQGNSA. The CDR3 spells CASSLVWIQYF. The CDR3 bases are TGTGCCAGCAGCTTAGTGTGGATTCAGTACTTC.

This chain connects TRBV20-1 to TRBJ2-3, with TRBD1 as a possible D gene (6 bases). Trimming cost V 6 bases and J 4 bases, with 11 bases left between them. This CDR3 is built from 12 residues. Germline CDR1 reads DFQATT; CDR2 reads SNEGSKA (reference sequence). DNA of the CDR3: TGCAGTGCCCCCAGGACAGCAGATACGCAGTATTTT. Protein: CSAPRTADTQYF.

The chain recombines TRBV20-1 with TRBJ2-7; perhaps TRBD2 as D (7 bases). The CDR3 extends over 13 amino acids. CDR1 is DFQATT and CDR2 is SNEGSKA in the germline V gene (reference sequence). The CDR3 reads CSGGGIGAYEQYF. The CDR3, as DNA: TGCAGCGGCGGGGGCATTGGGGCCTACGAGCAGTACTTC.

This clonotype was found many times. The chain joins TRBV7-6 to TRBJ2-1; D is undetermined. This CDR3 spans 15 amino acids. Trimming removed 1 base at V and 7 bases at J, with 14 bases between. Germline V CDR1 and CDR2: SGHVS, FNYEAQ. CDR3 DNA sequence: TGTGCCAGCAGCTTAGAGGGCAGCTTTGGGAATGAGCAGTTCTTC. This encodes CASSLEGSFGNEQFF.

The CDR3 spells CASSLGTVNTIYF. For the CDR3, the DNA is TGCGCCAGCAGCTTGGGGACAGTAAACACCATATATTTT. The gene calls are TRBV5-1 and TRBJ1-3, with D perhaps matching TRBD1 (6 bases). From germline, CDR1 is SGHRS and CDR2 YFSETQ. This CDR3 region has 13 residues. V lost 0 bases and J lost 6, with 7 bases in between.